The 6 T cell receptor beta chains in this list originate from one sample, sequenced in a study of T cells after yellow fever vaccination. TCRdb passed the 5' RACE reads through MiXCR, listing each CDR3 protein once. The data contain nearly 350,000 distinct CDR3 sequences, less than 9.5% of them singletons. The material sequenced was PBMCs, taken about 41 days after the first yellow fever vaccination. The source of these receptors is a man aged 18 to 29 who received the YFV17D yellow fever vaccine.

This rearrangement joins TRBV7-3 to TRBJ2-3, with TRBD2 identical over 9 bases. Looked up from germline, CDR1 is SGHTA and CDR2 is FQGTGA. V lost 3 bases to trimming and J lost 4 bases; unmatched junction nucleotides: 11. The CDR3 contains 17 residues. This chain's CDR3 is CASSLGRGGRGADTQYF. The CDR3 DNA is TGTGCCAGCAGCTTGGGGCGGGGGGGCAGAGGCGCAGATACGCAGTATTTT.

This clonotype showed up many times. This chain uses TRBV7-2 with TRBJ1-3; 7 bases align to TRBD1. This CDR3 is 13 amino acids long. Trimming at V came to 4 bases and at J to 4 bases, leaving 1 base not matched to a gene. Germline V gives CDR1 SGHTA, CDR2 FQGNSA. The CDR3 DNA is TGTGCCAGCAGCTCGGGACAGGGAAACACCATATATTTT. Its protein product is CASSSGQGNTIYF.

This clonotype was seen many times. The chain uses TRBV20-1 and TRBJ1-6; D unclear. This CDR3 has 14 residues. Germline V gene sequence: CDR1 DFQATT, CDR2 SNEGSKA (reference sequence). The ends were cut back, 3 bases at V and 8 bases at J, with 14 bases in the middle. Written as DNA, the CDR3 is TGCAGTGCTAGGTTCGGGAGCCTTCATTCACCCCTCCACTTT. Amino acids: CSARFGSLHSPLHF.

The gene calls are TRBV4-3 and TRBJ1-1; D is ambiguous. Deletions cut 0 bases from V and 8 bases from J, with 10 bases between. CDR1 and CDR2 from the germline V gene are LGHNA and YSLEER. The CDR3 has 13 residues. The CDR3 here is CASSQDWPPEAFF. The DNA of the CDR3 is TGCGCCAGCAGCCAAGATTGGCCGCCGGAAGCTTTCTTT.

Remarks on this clonotype: The CDR3 does not close with the conserved phenylalanine or tryptophan, likely indicating a read error. The chain is built from TRBV4-1 and TRBJ2-1; D may be TRBD1 (6 bases). Between the trimmed V and J ends, which lost 1 base and 10 bases, there was a span of 8 bases. This CDR3 region has 12 residues. The germline gives CDR1 MGHRA, CDR2 YSYEKL. CDR3 region: CASSQGGREQFL. The CDR3 DNA is TGCGCCAGCAGCCAAGGGGGGCGCGAGCAGTTCTTA.

This clonotype was counted between two and nine times. The V gene is TRBV4-3, the J gene TRBJ2-5, with 8 bases lining up with TRBD1. V gave up 0 bases and J gave up 2 bases; unmatched junction bases: 11. The CDR3 consists of 18 residues. Germline CDR1 is LGHNA and CDR2 is YSLEER. CDR3 DNA: TGCGCCAGCAGCCAAGAGTGGGGGACAGGACCGCCGCAAGAGACCCAGTACTTC. Translation: CASSQEWGTGPPQETQYF.